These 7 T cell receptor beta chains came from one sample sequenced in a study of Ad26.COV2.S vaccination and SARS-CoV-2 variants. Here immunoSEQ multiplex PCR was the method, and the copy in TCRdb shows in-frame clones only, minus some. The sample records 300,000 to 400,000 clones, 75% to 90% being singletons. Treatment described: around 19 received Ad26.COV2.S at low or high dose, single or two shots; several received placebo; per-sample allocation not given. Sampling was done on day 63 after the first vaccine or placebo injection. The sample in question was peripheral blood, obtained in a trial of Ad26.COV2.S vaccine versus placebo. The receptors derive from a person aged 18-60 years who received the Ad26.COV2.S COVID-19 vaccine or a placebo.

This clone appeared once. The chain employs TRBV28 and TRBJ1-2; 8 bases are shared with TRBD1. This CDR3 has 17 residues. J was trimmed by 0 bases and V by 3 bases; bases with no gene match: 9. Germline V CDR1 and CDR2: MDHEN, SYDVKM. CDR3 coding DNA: TGTGCCAGCAGTTTGCACGGACAGGGCGACGCTAACTATGGCTACACCTTC. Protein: CASSLHGQGDANYGYTF.

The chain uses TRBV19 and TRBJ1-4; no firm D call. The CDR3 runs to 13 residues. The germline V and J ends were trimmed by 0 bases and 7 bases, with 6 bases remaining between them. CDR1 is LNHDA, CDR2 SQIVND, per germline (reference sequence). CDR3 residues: CASSIDTFEKLFF. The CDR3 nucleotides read TGTGCCAGTAGTATAGATACGTTTGAAAAACTGTTTTTT. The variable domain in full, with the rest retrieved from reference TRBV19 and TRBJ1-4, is DGGITQSPKYLFRKEGQNVTLSCEQNLNHDAMYWYRQDPGQGLRLIYYSQIVNDFQKGDIAEGYSVSREKKESFPLTVTSAQKNPTAFYLCASSIDTFEKLFFGSGTQLSVL.

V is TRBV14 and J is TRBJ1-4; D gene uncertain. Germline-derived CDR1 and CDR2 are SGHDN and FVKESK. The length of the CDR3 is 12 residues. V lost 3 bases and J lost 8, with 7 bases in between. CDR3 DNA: TGTGCCAGCAGCCAGAACAGCGAAAAACTGTTTTTT. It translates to CASSQNSEKLFF. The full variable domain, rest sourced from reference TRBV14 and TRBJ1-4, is EAGVTQFPSHSVIEKGQTVTLRCDPISGHDNLYWYRRVMGKEIKFLLHFVKESKQDESGMPNNRFLAERTGGTYSTLKVQPAELEDSGVYFCASSQNSEKLFFGSGTQLSVL.

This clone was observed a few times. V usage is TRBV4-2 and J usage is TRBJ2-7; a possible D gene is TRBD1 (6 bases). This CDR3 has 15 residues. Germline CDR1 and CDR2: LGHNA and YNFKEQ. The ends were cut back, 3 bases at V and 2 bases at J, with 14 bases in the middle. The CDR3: CASSHGTRTPYEQYF. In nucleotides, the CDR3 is TGTGCCAGCAGCCACGGGACACGCACCCCCTACGAGCAGTACTTC.

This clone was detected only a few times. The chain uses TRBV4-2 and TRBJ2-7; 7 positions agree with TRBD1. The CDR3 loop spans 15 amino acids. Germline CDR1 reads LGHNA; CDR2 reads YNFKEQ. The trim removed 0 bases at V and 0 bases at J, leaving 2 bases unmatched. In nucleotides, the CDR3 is TGTGCCAGCAGCCAAGAGGACAGGCCCTCCTACGAGCAGTACTTC. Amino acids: CASSQEDRPSYEQYF.

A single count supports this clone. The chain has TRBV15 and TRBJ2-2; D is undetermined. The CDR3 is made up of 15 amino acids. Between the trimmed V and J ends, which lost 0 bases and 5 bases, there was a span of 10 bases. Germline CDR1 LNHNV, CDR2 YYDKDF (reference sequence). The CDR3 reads CATSREGVRTGELFF. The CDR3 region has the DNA TGTGCCACCAGCAGAGAGGGTGTCCGGACCGGGGAGCTGTTTTTT. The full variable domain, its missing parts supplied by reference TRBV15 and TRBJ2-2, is DAMVIQNPRYQVTQFGKPVTLSCSQTLNHNVMYWYQQKSSQAPKLLFHYYDKDFNNEADTPDNFQSRRPNTSFCFLDIRSPGLGDTAMYLCATSREGVRTGELFFGEGSRLTVL.

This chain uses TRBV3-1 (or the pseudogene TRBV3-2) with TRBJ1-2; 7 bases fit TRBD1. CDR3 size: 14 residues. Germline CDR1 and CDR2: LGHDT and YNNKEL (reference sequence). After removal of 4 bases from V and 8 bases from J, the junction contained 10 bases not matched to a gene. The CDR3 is CASSRKNRGGGYTF. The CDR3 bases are TGTGCCAGCAGCCGGAAGAACAGGGGCGGGGGCTACACCTTC.